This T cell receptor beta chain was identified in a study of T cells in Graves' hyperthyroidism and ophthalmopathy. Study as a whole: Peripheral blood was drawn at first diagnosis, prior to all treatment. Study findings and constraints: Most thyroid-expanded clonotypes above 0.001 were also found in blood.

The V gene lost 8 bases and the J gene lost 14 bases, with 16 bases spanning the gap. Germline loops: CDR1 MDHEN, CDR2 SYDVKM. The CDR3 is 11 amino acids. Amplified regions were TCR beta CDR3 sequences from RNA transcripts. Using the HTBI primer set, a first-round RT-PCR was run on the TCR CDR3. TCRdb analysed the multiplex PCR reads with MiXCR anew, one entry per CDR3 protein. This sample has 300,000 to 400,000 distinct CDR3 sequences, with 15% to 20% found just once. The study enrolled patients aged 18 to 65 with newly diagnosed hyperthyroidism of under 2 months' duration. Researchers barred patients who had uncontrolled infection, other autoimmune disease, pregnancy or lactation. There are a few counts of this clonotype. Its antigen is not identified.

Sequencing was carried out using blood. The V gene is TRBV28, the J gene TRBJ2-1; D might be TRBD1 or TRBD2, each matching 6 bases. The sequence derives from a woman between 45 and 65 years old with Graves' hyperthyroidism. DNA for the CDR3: TGTGCCAGCCGGCTAAACAGGGAGGAGTTCTTC. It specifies CASRLNREEFF.